These T cell receptor beta chains were read from a single sample in a study of vaccination and CD4 T cells after COVID-19. These TCRs' antigens remain unknown. From the PCR reads, TCRdb called clonotypes with MiXCR, one entry per CDR3 protein. The sample lists about 9,700 distinct CDR3 sequences, around half occurring once. The specimen was CD4+ T cells from blood, cultured in vitro. These receptors were obtained from a human donor who had recovered from COVID-19. CDR3s include the opening cysteine and the closing phenylalanine or tryptophan. Each record gives: clone size, D gene, V gene, J gene, CDR3 DNA, CDR3 protein. The D gene is left open where the match is weak. Where a row states a size, it is once, few, many or the class of an expanded clone; other rows omit it.

clone_size: NA
d_call: TRBD2
v_call: TRBV7-8
j_call: TRBJ2-2
cdr3_nt: TGTGCCAGCAGCTCGGGTCCCGGGACTAGCGGGATGAGCACCGGGGAGCTGTTTTTT
cdr3_aa: CASSSGPGTSGMSTGELFF

clone_size: NA
d_call: NA
v_call: TRBV20-1
j_call: TRBJ1-1
cdr3_nt: TGCAGTGCGAAGAGACAGAACACTGAAGCTTTCTTT
cdr3_aa: CSAKRQNTEAFF

clone_size: NA
d_call: NA
v_call: TRBV2
j_call: TRBJ1-6
cdr3_nt: TGTGCCAGCAGTGGATTGAAGAGCGGGGGGCTTCGGTCACCCCTCCACTTT
cdr3_aa: CASSGLKSGGLRSPLHF

clone_size: NA
d_call: TRBD1
v_call: TRBV20-1
j_call: TRBJ1-4
cdr3_nt: TGCAGTGCTAGTCAGGGGGCGGGCGAAAAACTGTTTTTT
cdr3_aa: CSASQGAGEKLFF

clone_size: NA
d_call: NA
v_call: TRBV19
j_call: TRBJ1-1
cdr3_nt: TGTGCCAGTAGCCGTTCGGGACGAAACACTGAAGCTTTCTTT
cdr3_aa: CASSRSGRNTEAFF

clone_size: NA
d_call: NA
v_call: TRBV6-1
j_call: TRBJ1-4
cdr3_nt: TGTGCCAGTCGATTGATCGGGGGCGGCGAAAAACTGTTTTTT
cdr3_aa: CASRLIGGGEKLFF

clone_size: NA
d_call: NA
v_call: TRBV20-1
j_call: TRBJ1-2
cdr3_nt: TGCAGTGCTAGAGACCCAGGGTCCGGTGGCTACACCTTC
cdr3_aa: CSARDPGSGGYTF

clone_size: few
d_call: TRBD2
v_call: TRBV19
j_call: TRBJ2-7
cdr3_nt: TGTGCCAGTAGTATTGTACTAGCGGCGGATTACGAGCAGTACTTC
cdr3_aa: CASSIVLAADYEQYF

clone_size: few
d_call: NA
v_call: TRBV2
j_call: TRBJ1-1
cdr3_nt: TGTGCCAGCAGTGACGTGGGGGCGGGCACTGAAGCTTTCTTT
cdr3_aa: CASSDVGAGTEAFF

clone_size: NA
d_call: NA
v_call: TRBV2
j_call: TRBJ2-7
cdr3_nt: TGTGCCAGCAGTGAAGTCCCGGCCTACGAGCAGTACTTC
cdr3_aa: CASSEVPAYEQYF

clone_size: NA
d_call: NA
v_call: TRBV28
j_call: TRBJ2-7
cdr3_nt: TGTGCCAGCAGTCCGTGGGGCAGCTCCTACGAGCAGTACTTC
cdr3_aa: CASSPWGSSYEQYF

clone_size: NA
d_call: TRBD2
v_call: TRBV12-3/TRBV12-4
j_call: TRBJ2-7
cdr3_nt: TGTGCCAGCCGGACTAGCGGGAGGGCCCCACCGGACGAGCAGTACTTC
cdr3_aa: CASRTSGRAPPDEQYF

clone_size: NA
d_call: NA
v_call: TRBV20-1
j_call: TRBJ2-2
cdr3_nt: TGCAGTGCTAGAGTGGATCAGGGGAACACCGGGGAGCTGTTTTTT
cdr3_aa: CSARVDQGNTGELFF

clone_size: NA
d_call: TRBD1
v_call: TRBV7-9
j_call: TRBJ2-7
cdr3_nt: TGTGCCAGCAGCTTCGGGACAGGGACCTACGAGCAGTACTTC
cdr3_aa: CASSFGTGTYEQYF

clone_size: large
d_call: NA
v_call: TRBV11-3
j_call: TRBJ1-2
cdr3_nt: TGTGCCAGCAGCCCGGGACCTGAACGGGGCTACACCTTC
cdr3_aa: CASSPGPERGYTF

clone_size: NA
d_call: TRBD1
v_call: TRBV7-2
j_call: TRBJ1-5
cdr3_nt: TGTGCCAGCAGCTTTGGGACAGGGATTCAGCCCCAGCATTTT
cdr3_aa: CASSFGTGIQPQHF

clone_size: NA
d_call: NA
v_call: TRBV19
j_call: TRBJ2-1
cdr3_nt: TGTGCCAGAAGGGACCGCAATGAGCAGTTCTTC
cdr3_aa: CARRDRNEQFF

clone_size: NA
d_call: NA
v_call: TRBV7-2
j_call: TRBJ1-2
cdr3_nt: TGTGCCAGCAGCTTTACAGGAGGCTATGGCTACACCTTC
cdr3_aa: CASSFTGGYGYTF

clone_size: few
d_call: TRBD1
v_call: TRBV6-1
j_call: TRBJ1-2
cdr3_nt: TGTGCCAGCAGGACAGGGTCCGCTGGCTACACCTTC
cdr3_aa: CASRTGSAGYTF

clone_size: few
d_call: NA
v_call: TRBV6-2/TRBV6-3
j_call: TRBJ1-6
cdr3_nt: TGTGCCAGCAGTTACACCCTGAGGGGTGACTTCTATAATTCACCCCTCCACTTT
cdr3_aa: CASSYTLRGDFYNSPLHF

clone_size: NA
d_call: TRBD2
v_call: TRBV7-2
j_call: TRBJ2-1
cdr3_nt: TGTGCCAGCAGCTTAGCTAGCGGGGGGGCGGGGAATGAGCAGTTCTTC
cdr3_aa: CASSLASGGAGNEQFF

clone_size: NA
d_call: NA
v_call: TRBV7-8
j_call: TRBJ1-3
cdr3_nt: TGTGCCAGCAGCCTGCTCGGGTCTGGAAACACCATATATTTT
cdr3_aa: CASSLLGSGNTIYF

clone_size: NA
d_call: NA
v_call: TRBV10-3
j_call: TRBJ2-3
cdr3_nt: TGTGCCATCAAACTCGACCCCAGCTCAGATACGCAGTATTTT
cdr3_aa: CAIKLDPSSDTQYF

clone_size: NA
d_call: TRBD2
v_call: TRBV7-2
j_call: TRBJ2-3
cdr3_nt: TGTGCCAGCCGAAATCCGGGACTAGACACAGATACGCAGTATTTT
cdr3_aa: CASRNPGLDTDTQYF

clone_size: NA
d_call: TRBD1
v_call: TRBV5-5
j_call: TRBJ1-2
cdr3_nt: TGTGCCAGCAGCTGGACAGGGGACTATGGCTACACCTTC
cdr3_aa: CASSWTGDYGYTF

clone_size: NA
d_call: NA
v_call: TRBV6-2/TRBV6-3
j_call: TRBJ1-6
cdr3_nt: TGTGCCAGCAGTTACCGGGACAAAAATAATTCACCCCTCCACTTT
cdr3_aa: CASSYRDKNNSPLHF

clone_size: few
d_call: NA
v_call: TRBV19
j_call: TRBJ1-1
cdr3_nt: TGTGCCAGTAGTACCCAGCAGAGACCGATGGAAGTTGCTGAAGCTTTCTTT
cdr3_aa: CASSTQQRPMEVAEAFF

clone_size: NA
d_call: NA
v_call: TRBV6-1
j_call: TRBJ2-6
cdr3_nt: TGTGCCAGCAGCCACTCTGGGGCCAACGTCCTGACTTTC
cdr3_aa: CASSHSGANVLTF

clone_size: NA
d_call: NA
v_call: TRBV7-2
j_call: TRBJ1-2
cdr3_nt: TGTGCCAGCAGCTTAAGTTTGTATGGCTACACCTTC
cdr3_aa: CASSLSLYGYTF

clone_size: NA
d_call: NA
v_call: TRBV2
j_call: TRBJ1-5
cdr3_nt: TGTGCCAGCAGTCATGACAGGAATAGCAATCAGCCCCAGCATTTT
cdr3_aa: CASSHDRNSNQPQHF

clone_size: medium-sized
d_call: NA
v_call: TRBV10-3
j_call: TRBJ1-1
cdr3_nt: TGTGCCATCAGTGGAACAGGTTACACTGAAGCTTTCTTT
cdr3_aa: CAISGTGYTEAFF

clone_size: NA
d_call: TRBD1
v_call: TRBV28
j_call: TRBJ1-1
cdr3_nt: TGTGCCAGCAGAGCCGGGACAGGGGAAAACACTGAAGCTTTCTTT
cdr3_aa: CASRAGTGENTEAFF

clone_size: NA
d_call: NA
v_call: TRBV20-1
j_call: TRBJ2-3
cdr3_nt: TGCAGTGCCCCCAGGTCGGCGACGAAAGGAGATACGCAGTATTTT
cdr3_aa: CSAPRSATKGDTQYF

clone_size: few
d_call: NA
v_call: TRBV19
j_call: TRBJ1-2
cdr3_nt: TGTGCCAGTAGTTCTATGAGCGGGGCCAGAACGGGCTATGGCTACACCTTC
cdr3_aa: CASSSMSGARTGYGYTF

clone_size: large
d_call: TRBD2
v_call: TRBV20-1
j_call: TRBJ2-1
cdr3_nt: TGCAGTGCTAGAGTAAGGCTAGCGGGGGGCAATGAGCAGTTCTTC
cdr3_aa: CSARVRLAGGNEQFF

clone_size: few
d_call: NA
v_call: TRBV7-2
j_call: TRBJ1-1
cdr3_nt: TGTGCCAGCAGCGTCGACAGGAACACTGAAGCTTTCTTT
cdr3_aa: CASSVDRNTEAFF

clone_size: NA
d_call: TRBD2
v_call: TRBV6-1
j_call: TRBJ2-3
cdr3_nt: TGTGCCAGCAGGAGCTCGGGACTAGCGGGGGCAGATACGCAGTATTTT
cdr3_aa: CASRSSGLAGADTQYF

clone_size: NA
d_call: TRBD2
v_call: TRBV25-1
j_call: TRBJ2-3
cdr3_nt: TGTGCCAGCAGTAGGTCGGGAGGTGGAGATACGCAGTATTTT
cdr3_aa: CASSRSGGGDTQYF